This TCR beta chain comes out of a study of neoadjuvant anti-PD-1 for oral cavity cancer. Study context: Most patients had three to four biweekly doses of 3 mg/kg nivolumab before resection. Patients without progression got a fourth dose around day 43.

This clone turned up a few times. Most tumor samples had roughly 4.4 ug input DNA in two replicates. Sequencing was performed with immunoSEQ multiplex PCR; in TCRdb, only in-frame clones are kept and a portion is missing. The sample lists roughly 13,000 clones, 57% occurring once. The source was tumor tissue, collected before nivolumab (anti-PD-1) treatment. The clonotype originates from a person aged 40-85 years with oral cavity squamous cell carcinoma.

The CDR3 spells CASSLQGTEAFF. The CDR3 DNA sequence: TGTGCCAGCAGCTTACAGGGTACCGAAGCTTTCTTT. V is TRBV5-6 and J is TRBJ1-1; weak D call: TRBD1 (6 bases). The germline CDR1 and CDR2 sequences are SGHDT and YYEEEE. V lost 2 bases to trimming and J lost 8 bases, with 10 bases between them. CDR3 size: 12 residues.